One and the same sample provided the 30 T cell receptor beta chains below, sequenced in a study of T cell responses to AZD1222 COVID-19 vaccine. Method: immunoSEQ multiplex PCR; TCRdb's copy keeps in-frame clones and lacks some. Seen here are 110,000 to 150,000 clones, 92% observed once, and the top ten hold roughly 3%. Sequencing was performed on peripheral blood, taken 28 days after the second AZD1222 dose. All receptors come from an adult who received the AZD1222 COVID-19 vaccine.

The CDR3 is CASSLPSGASGYTF. CDR3 in DNA: TGTGCCAGCAGTCTTCCGTCCGGGGCGAGTGGCTACACCTTC. The genes are TRBV28 and TRBJ1-2; the D gene is possibly TRBD1 (5 bases). The CDR3 has 14 residues. Germline V gives CDR1 MDHEN, CDR2 SYDVKM. V dropped 5 bases and J dropped 7 bases, with 17 bases sitting between them.

The rearrangement links TRBV6-5 to TRBJ1-2; 7 bases map to TRBD1. Germline V gene lookup returns CDR1 MNHEY and CDR2 SVGAGI. The CDR3 spans 14 residues. V was pared by 6 bases and J by 4 bases, with 8 bases of the junction left unmatched. CDR3 sequence reads: CASRPGGTSYGYTF. The CDR3 DNA reads as TGTGCCAGCAGACCAGGGGGGACCTCCTATGGCTACACCTTC.

This chain joins TRBV10-2 and TRBJ2-5, with D unclear. Looked up from germline, CDR1 is WSHSY and CDR2 is SAAADI. With 3 bases removed from V and 5 bases from J, the gap between germline ends came to 4 bases. The CDR3 loop spans 11 amino acids. The CDR3: CASSEGETQYF. The CDR3, as DNA: TGCGCCAGCAGTGAAGGGGAGACCCAGTACTTC.

The genes are TRBV7-8 and TRBJ2-7, with 7 bases lining up with TRBD2. V lost 2 bases and J lost 1; bases outside the gene matches: 2. Germline CDR1 and CDR2: SGHVS and FQNEAQ. The CDR3 totals 14 residues. CDR3: CASSLQLASYEQYF. Written as DNA, the CDR3 is TGTGCCAGCAGCTTACAACTAGCGTCCTACGAGCAGTACTTC.

V is TRBV5-1 and J is TRBJ1-2; TRBD1 matches at 8 bases. Germline V gene sequence: CDR1 SGHRS, CDR2 YFSETQ. Germline trimming cut 5 bases from V and 0 bases from J; bases unmatched to any gene: 6. The CDR3 length is 15 residues. The CDR3 DNA is TGCGCCAGCAGGACGGACAGGGCCGCTAACTATGGCTACACCTTC. Its translation: CASRTDRAANYGYTF.

V and J are TRBV7-8 and TRBJ2-7, with TRBD2 as a possible D gene (5 bases). V was pared by 5 bases and J by 4 bases, with 9 bases between. This CDR3 contains 12 residues. The V gene's germline CDR1 is SGHVS and CDR2 FQNEAQ. CDR3 residues: CASSPSGYEQYF. The CDR3 DNA follows: TGTGCCAGCAGCCCATCGGGGTACGAGCAGTACTTC.

This chain uses TRBV7-2 with TRBJ1-1, with 7 bases matching TRBD1. CDR1 SGHTA and CDR2 FQGNSA come from the germline V gene. With V trimmed by 5 bases and J by 4 bases, 4 bases remained unmatched. The CDR3 sequence is 13 residues long. Here the CDR3 reads CASSADRVTEAFF. CDR3 nucleotide sequence: TGTGCCAGCAGCGCCGACAGGGTCACTGAAGCTTTCTTT.

The chain is built from TRBV9 and TRBJ1-1; perhaps TRBD1 as D (5 bases). The CDR3 covers 13 residues. The ends were cut back, 0 bases at V and 5 bases at J, with 8 bases in the middle. Per the germline V gene, CDR1 is SGDLS and CDR2 is YYNGEE. The CDR3 DNA sequence: TGTGCCAGCAGCGTAGGCCCAGGGACTGAAGCTTTCTTT. Translation: CASSVGPGTEAFF.

The chain couples TRBV9 to TRBJ1-6; weak D call: TRBD1 (5 bases). V shed 1 base and J shed 8 bases, with 10 bases lying between them. Germline V gene lookup returns CDR1 SGDLS and CDR2 YYNGEE. This CDR3 region has 14 residues. The CDR3 bases are TGTGCCAGCAGCGTAATGGACAACGATTCACCCCTCCACTTT. This translates into CASSVMDNDSPLHF.

This clone was seen just once. The chain uses TRBV24-1 and TRBJ1-1; possible D gene TRBD1, 6 bases. This CDR3 is built from 15 residues. Germline assignment: CDR1 KGHDR and CDR2 SFDVKD. Trimming left V 9 bases short and J 2 bases short, with 18 bases between. CDR3 amino acids: CATSESGTTNTEAFF. The CDR3 DNA is TGTGCCACCTCCGAATCCGGGACAACTAACACTGAAGCTTTCTTT.

The chain carries TRBV24-1 and TRBJ2-3; a possible D gene is TRBD1 (5 bases). V lost 3 bases and J lost 0, with 12 bases in between. The CDR3 loop spans 16 amino acids. The germline gives CDR1 KGHDR, CDR2 SFDVKD. This CDR3 is CATSDRQKPSTDTQYF. The CDR3, as DNA: TGTGCCACCAGTGATCGACAGAAACCTAGCACAGATACGCAGTATTTT.

The V and J genes are TRBV5-1 and TRBJ1-5, with a tentative D call TRBD1 (6 bases). V shed 0 bases and J shed 2 bases, with 9 bases lying between them. This CDR3 region has 15 residues. The germline V gene has CDR1 SGHRS and CDR2 YFSETQ. CDR3 protein: CASSLVPGGNQPQHF. The CDR3 DNA reads as TGCGCCAGCAGCTTGGTTCCAGGGGGCAATCAGCCCCAGCATTTT.

The genes are TRBV27 and TRBJ2-7; TRBD1 matches 9 bases. The CDR3 runs 14 residues. Germline values: CDR1 MNHEY, CDR2 SMNVEV (reference sequence). The V segment lost 4 bases and the J segment 3 bases; nucleotides outside the gene matches: 4. The CDR3 DNA reads as TGTGCCAGCAGTTACAGACAGGGGGGCTACGAGCAGTACTTC. Translated: CASSYRQGGYEQYF.

The chain carries TRBV4-2 and TRBJ1-2; weak D call: TRBD1 (6 bases). The CDR3 covers 12 residues. Trimming left V 6 bases short and J 3 bases short, with 8 bases between. Germline loops: CDR1 LGHNA, CDR2 YNFKEQ. The CDR3 spells CASSRTDYGYTF. CDR3 DNA: TGTGCCAGCAGTAGGACAGACTATGGCTACACCTTC.

V gene TRBV7-2 combines with J gene TRBJ1-6; no firm D call. V shed 1 base and J shed 9 bases, with 4 bases lying between them. The CDR3 runs to 12 residues. Germline V gene lookup returns CDR1 SGHTA and CDR2 FQGNSA. The CDR3 here is CASSLVRSPLHF. The CDR3 DNA reads as TGTGCCAGCAGCTTAGTCCGTTCACCCCTCCACTTT.

The chain joins TRBV27 to TRBJ1-5, with D hard to call. Germline CDR1 and CDR2: MNHEY and SMNVEV (reference sequence). CDR3 length: 13 amino acids. V was pared by 3 bases and J by 5 bases, with 8 bases between. Written as DNA, the CDR3 is TGTGCCAGCAGTTTTGCCGGGGATCAGCCCCAGCATTTT. Amino acid sequence: CASSFAGDQPQHF.

This chain links TRBV7-2 with TRBJ1-2, with TRBD1 matching 8 bases. Germline trimming cut 0 bases from V and 4 bases from J; bases unmatched to any gene: 4. There are 15 residues in the CDR3. Germline CDR1 is SGHTA and CDR2 is FQGNSA. The CDR3 here is CASSLAPGQGYGYTF. CDR3 coding DNA: TGTGCCAGCAGCTTAGCTCCAGGACAGGGCTATGGCTACACCTTC.

This rearrangement joins TRBV4-3 to TRBJ2-3; perhaps TRBD2 as D (6 bases). This CDR3 has 17 residues. CDR1 LGHNA and CDR2 YSLEER come from the germline V gene. The V end lost 0 bases, the J end lost 4 bases, and 17 bases lay between the germline ends. This CDR3 reads CASSQDVGRGVADTQYF. DNA of the CDR3: TGCGCCAGCAGCCAAGATGTAGGACGCGGGGTGGCAGATACGCAGTATTTT.

This clone was observed once. The sample has other DNA sequences that encode this CDR3 too. This chain connects TRBV7-2 to TRBJ2-7; no clear D gene. The V end was cut by 1 base, the J end by 2 bases, with 6 bases between. Germline V gene data show CDR1 as SGHTA and CDR2 as FQGNSA. The CDR3 extends over 13 amino acids. The CDR3: CASSLGRPYEQYF. For the CDR3, the DNA is TGTGCCAGCAGCTTAGGACGGCCCTACGAGCAGTACTTC. Based on the CDR3 plus reference TRBV7-2 and TRBJ2-7, the full variable domain is GAGVSQSPSNKVTEKGKDVELRCDPISGHTALYWYRQSLGQGLEFLIYFQGNSAPDKSGLPSDRFSAERTGGSVSTLTIQRTQQEDSAVYLCASSLGRPYEQYFGPGTRLTVT.

The chain has TRBV28 and TRBJ1-4; D is perhaps TRBD1 (5 bases). Trimming removed 6 bases at V and 7 bases at J, with 15 bases between. There are 14 residues in the CDR3. From germline, CDR1 is MDHEN and CDR2 SYDVKM. The CDR3 DNA sequence: TGTGCCAGCAGACAAGAAGGGGCGGGTGAAAAACTGTTTTTT. This codes for CASRQEGAGEKLFF.

The chain uses TRBV5-1 and TRBJ2-3, with 12 positions matching TRBD2. This CDR3 contains 17 residues. Germline V gene sequence: CDR1 SGHRS, CDR2 YFSETQ. V was pared by 4 bases and J by 2 bases, with 8 bases of the junction left unmatched. DNA for the CDR3: TGCGCCAGCAGCCCCGGCCTAGCGGGAGGGGTCACAGATACGCAGTATTTT. This sequence encodes CASSPGLAGGVTDTQYF.

This chain links TRBV30 with TRBJ1-2; possibly TRBD1 for D (6 bases). The V and J ends lost 2 bases and 4 bases respectively, with 14 bases between them. The V gene's germline CDR1 is GTSNPN and CDR2 SVGIG (reference sequence). The length of the CDR3 is 14 residues. The chain's CDR3 is CAWSPLTGIYGYTF. CDR3 sequence (DNA): TGTGCCTGGAGTCCCCTCACAGGGATCTATGGCTACACCTTC.

The chain combines TRBV28 with TRBJ1-2; D gene ambiguous. Trimming left V 5 bases short and J 1 base short, with 17 bases between. Germline-derived CDR1 and CDR2 are MDHEN and SYDVKM. There are 16 residues in the CDR3. As DNA, the CDR3 is TGTGCCAGCAGTCTACCCCTGGGAATGGATAACTATGGCTACACCTTC. It specifies CASSLPLGMDNYGYTF.

The rearrangement joins TRBV20-1 to TRBJ1-5; D ambiguous. CDR3 length equals 16 residues. Deletions cut 3 bases from V and 0 bases from J, with 15 bases between. CDR1 is DFQATT and CDR2 is SNEGSKA in the germline V gene (reference sequence). The CDR3 region is CSASWEAVNSNQPQHF. CDR3 coding DNA: TGCAGTGCTAGTTGGGAGGCCGTAAATAGCAATCAGCCCCAGCATTTT.

This chain uses TRBV7-9 with TRBJ2-6; TRBD1 aligns across 12 bases. V lost 3 bases to trimming and J lost 3 bases; unmatched junction nucleotides: 3. The length of the CDR3 is 17 residues. Germline V gives CDR1 SEHNR, CDR2 FQNEAQ (reference sequence). CDR3 region: CASSLGDRGLGANVLTF. The CDR3 DNA reads as TGTGCCAGCAGCTTGGGGGACAGGGGGCTTGGGGCCAACGTCCTGACTTTC.

This clone was counted a single time. The V gene is TRBV19, the J gene TRBJ2-2; TRBD1 might be the D (6 bases). CDR1 and CDR2 from the germline V gene are LNHDA and SQIVND (reference sequence). CDR3 length equals 15 residues. The V end was cut by 6 bases, the J end by 1 base, with 12 bases between. The CDR3: CASRVQGQNTGELFF. DNA for the CDR3: TGTGCCAGTAGGGTACAGGGCCAGAACACCGGGGAGCTGTTTTTT.

In this sample, this clone turned up a few times. The genes are TRBV5-6 and TRBJ1-6; 8 positions agree with TRBD1. The CDR3 totals 15 residues. Unmatched junction bases numbered 3, after V lost 2 bases and J lost 5 bases. CDR1 and CDR2 (germline): SGHDT, YYEEEE. The CDR3 DNA follows: TGTGCCAGCAGCTTTCCGACAGGGGATAATTCACCCCTCCACTTT. Amino acids: CASSFPTGDNSPLHF.

V gene TRBV2 combines with J gene TRBJ1-5, with 10 bases lining up with TRBD1. Germline-derived CDR1 and CDR2 are SNHLY and FYNNEI. V trimming: 4 bases; J trimming: 0 bases; junction bases outside the gene matches: 6. CDR3 length: 17 residues. In DNA form, the CDR3 reads TGTGCCAGCAGTGGGGGACAGGGGTTTTATAGCAATCAGCCCCAGCATTTT. It specifies CASSGGQGFYSNQPQHF.

This clone was seen a handful of times. The chain uses TRBV27 and TRBJ2-2; 8 bases line up with TRBD2. The CDR3 consists of 18 residues. V lost 5 bases and J lost 3; bases outside the gene matches: 14. The germline gives CDR1 MNHEY, CDR2 SMNVEV (reference sequence). Written as DNA, the CDR3 is TGTGCCAGCAGTCCCACGCCCCGGAGCGGGAGCTACACCGGGGAGCTGTTTTTT. Protein: CASSPTPRSGSYTGELFF.

The CDR3 protein is CASEELAGHTGELFF. CDR3 bases: TGCGCCAGCGAGGAGCTAGCGGGGCACACCGGGGAGCTGTTTTTT. The chain recombines TRBV5-1 with TRBJ2-2, with TRBD2 matching over 9 bases. With V trimmed by 7 bases and J by 3 bases, 7 bases remained unmatched. In germline, CDR1 is SGHRS, CDR2 YFSETQ. The CDR3 runs 15 residues.